This is a list of T cell receptor beta chains from one sample in a study of blood T cell repertoires in COVID-19. Repertoires were generated with immunoSEQ multiplex PCR, while TCRdb's copy carries only in-frame clones and drops some. The sample holds about 300,000 clones; 83% are singletons and the top ten take 7.5% to 10%. The sample consisted of peripheral blood. The origin of the receptors is a woman in her forties or fifties who had recovered from COVID-19. CDR3s include the opening cysteine and the closing phenylalanine or tryptophan. A D gene is named only where the DNA matches it firmly. Part of the rows lack a size; the others show once, few, many or a class for expanded clones.

V: TRBV7-2
J: TRBJ1-5
D: TRBD1
size: NA
CDR3: CASSLNLDRASNQPQHF
DNA: TGTGCCAGCAGCTTAAACCTCGACAGGGCTAGCAATCAGCCCCAGCATTTT

V: TRBV11-2
J: TRBJ2-5
D: NA
size: NA
CDR3: CASSLSQAQETQYF
DNA: TGTGCCAGCAGCTTATCTCAGGCCCAAGAGACCCAGTACTTC

V: TRBV19
J: TRBJ2-7
D: TRBD1
size: NA
CDR3: CASSIAGTDYYEQYF
DNA: TGTGCCAGTAGTATAGCCGGGACAGATTACTACGAGCAGTACTTC

V: TRBV28
J: TRBJ2-7
D: NA
size: NA
CDR3: CASSTVPYEQYF
DNA: TGTGCCAGCTCGACAGTACCCTACGAGCAGTACTTC

V: TRBV15
J: TRBJ1-1
D: NA
size: NA
CDR3: CATSRELRTTEAFF
DNA: TGTGCCACCAGCAGAGAACTGAGAACTACTGAAGCTTTCTTT

V: TRBV9
J: TRBJ2-1
D: NA
size: NA
CDR3: CASSPQEGRIHKQFF
DNA: TGTGCCAGCAGCCCACAAGAGGGGAGGATACACAAGCAGTTCTTC

V: TRBV28
J: TRBJ2-7
D: NA
size: NA
CDR3: CASSIQAYSYEQYF
DNA: TGTGCCAGCAGTATTCAGGCCTACTCCTACGAGCAGTACTTC

V: TRBV4-3
J: TRBJ2-6
D: NA
size: NA
CDR3: CASSQDSIQGRTSGANVLTF
DNA: TGCGCCAGCAGCCAAGACTCCATACAGGGCCGCACCTCCGGGGCCAACGTCCTGACTTTC

V: TRBV11-2
J: TRBJ2-7
D: TRBD2
size: NA
CDR3: CASSLEGGVPYEQYF
DNA: TGTGCCAGCAGCTTAGAGGGAGGGGTCCCCTACGAGCAGTACTTC

V: TRBV5-6
J: TRBJ1-2
D: NA
size: NA
CDR3: CASSLGGSGMDYTF
DNA: TGTGCCAGCAGCTTGGGCGGGAGTGGTATGGACTACACCTTC

V: TRBV12-1
J: TRBJ2-7
D: NA
size: NA
CDR3: CASSPTGNYEQYF
DNA: TGTGCCAGCAGCCCTACAGGGAACTACGAGCAGTACTTC

V: TRBV28
J: TRBJ2-1
D: TRBD1
size: NA
CDR3: CASSQGQVGANEQFF
DNA: TGTGCCAGCAGCCAGGGACAGGTGGGGGCCAATGAGCAGTTCTTC

V: TRBV7-2
J: TRBJ2-1
D: TRBD2
size: NA
CDR3: CASSSSRSAGLHNEQFF
DNA: TGTGCCAGCAGCTCCAGTCGGTCGGCGGGACTACACAATGAGCAGTTCTTC

V: TRBV7-7
J: TRBJ2-7
D: TRBD1
size: NA
CDR3: CASSRGQGYEQYF
DNA: TGTGCCAGCAGCAGGGGACAGGGATACGAGCAGTACTTC

V: TRBV6-5
J: TRBJ1-5
D: NA
size: NA
CDR3: CASSSRQLQPQHF
DNA: TGTGCCAGCAGTTCAAGACAGCTTCAGCCCCAGCATTTT

V: TRBV6-1
J: TRBJ1-4
D: NA
size: NA
CDR3: CASSGHRSPATNEKLFF
DNA: TGTGCCAGCAGTGGCCACAGGTCCCCTGCAACTAATGAAAAACTGTTTTTT

V: TRBV24-1
J: TRBJ1-2
D: TRBD1
size: NA
CDR3: CATSDPTNRGSGYTF
DNA: TGTGCCACCAGTGATCCTACCAACAGGGGAAGTGGCTACACCTTC

V: TRBV5-1
J: TRBJ2-7
D: NA
size: NA
CDR3: CASSLGDKSYEQYF
DNA: TGCGCCAGCAGCTTGGGTGACAAGTCCTACGAGCAGTACTTC

V: TRBV7-3
J: TRBJ1-1
D: NA
size: NA
CDR3: CASSPGQNTEAFF
DNA: TGTGCCAGCAGCCCAGGACAGAACACTGAAGCTTTCTTT

V: TRBV5-1
J: TRBJ2-2
D: TRBD1
size: once
CDR3: CASSLAVQGSTGELFF
DNA: TGCGCCAGCAGCTTGGCTGTACAGGGGAGCACCGGGGAGCTGTTTTTT

V: TRBV10-2
J: TRBJ2-2
D: TRBD2
size: once
CDR3: CASSRGGIDTGELFF
DNA: TGCGCCAGCAGTCGGGGGGGAATAGACACCGGGGAGCTGTTTTTT

V: TRBV19
J: TRBJ1-3
D: NA
size: NA
CDR3: CASSPTRGRALSGNTIYF
DNA: TGTGCCAGTAGTCCAACCCGCGGCAGGGCCCTCTCTGGAAACACCATATATTTT

V: TRBV7-9
J: TRBJ2-7
D: TRBD2
size: NA
CDR3: CASSLGGGTYEQYF
DNA: TGTGCCAGCAGCTTAGGCGGGGGGACCTACGAGCAGTACTTC

V: TRBV5-4
J: TRBJ2-3
D: NA
size: NA
CDR3: CADSQPTSTDTQYF
DNA: TGTGCCGACAGCCAGCCAACTAGCACAGATACGCAGTATTTT

V: TRBV7-8
J: TRBJ2-3
D: NA
size: NA
CDR3: CASSLGGWSGTDTQYF
DNA: TGTGCCAGCAGCTTAGGAGGGTGGAGTGGCACAGATACGCAGTATTTT

V: TRBV28
J: TRBJ2-1
D: TRBD1
size: NA
CDR3: CASSSPGQGKGEQFF
DNA: TGTGCCAGCAGTTCCCCGGGACAGGGGAAGGGAGAGCAGTTCTTC

V: TRBV27
J: TRBJ2-1
D: NA
size: few
CDR3: CASTGGPTNNEQFF
DNA: TGTGCCAGCACCGGAGGGCCTACTAACAATGAGCAGTTCTTC

V: TRBV12-3/TRBV12-4
J: TRBJ1-2
D: TRBD1
size: NA
CDR3: CASSEQDRGGYTF
DNA: TGTGCCAGCAGTGAGCAGGACAGGGGTGGCTACACCTTC

V: TRBV21-1
J: TRBJ2-5
D: NA
size: NA
CDR3: CASSPRQGGETQYF
DNA: TGTGCCAGCAGCCCCAGACAGGGTGGGGAGACCCAGTACTTC

V: TRBV6-5
J: TRBJ2-3
D: TRBD1
size: once
CDR3: CATSPRQGNTDTQYF
DNA: TGTGCCACCTCGCCCCGACAGGGGAACACAGATACGCAGTATTTT

V: TRBV5-1
J: TRBJ2-2
D: NA
size: NA
CDR3: CASSLATRGTGELFF
DNA: TGCGCCAGCAGCTTGGCGACCCGGGGGACCGGGGAGCTGTTTTTT

V: TRBV7-9
J: TRBJ2-1
D: NA
size: NA
CDR3: CASSLAGANEQFF
DNA: TGTGCCAGCAGCTTAGCGGGGGCCAATGAGCAGTTCTTC

V: TRBV4-1
J: TRBJ2-1
D: TRBD2
size: NA
CDR3: CASSQGSGGVRYNEQFF
DNA: TGCGCCAGCAGCCAAGGGAGCGGGGGCGTCAGGTACAATGAGCAGTTCTTC

V: TRBV7-2
J: TRBJ1-5
D: NA
size: NA
CDR3: CASSYRAEQPQHF
DNA: TGTGCCAGCAGCTACAGGGCGGAACAGCCCCAGCATTTT

V: TRBV7-6
J: TRBJ2-5
D: NA
size: NA
CDR3: CASRAGETQYF
DNA: TGTGCCAGCAGGGCGGGAGAGACCCAGTACTTC

V: TRBV28
J: TRBJ1-2
D: NA
size: NA
CDR3: CASSLLLVRNIYGYTF
DNA: TGTGCCAGCAGTTTATTGCTTGTCAGGAATATTTATGGCTACACCTTC

V: TRBV28
J: TRBJ2-7
D: TRBD1
size: NA
CDR3: CASSYRTGVISYEQYF
DNA: TGTGCCAGCAGTTACAGGACAGGGGTAATCTCCTACGAGCAGTACTTC

V: TRBV7-2
J: TRBJ2-7
D: TRBD2
size: NA
CDR3: CASSLPGARANWRGEQYF
DNA: TGTGCCAGCAGCCTCCCGGGAGCGAGAGCGAATTGGCGGGGGGAGCAGTACTTC

V: TRBV7-2
J: TRBJ2-7
D: TRBD2
size: NA
CDR3: CASSLVGTRGEQYF
DNA: TGTGCCAGCAGCTTAGTCGGGACTAGGGGCGAGCAGTACTTC

V: TRBV10-3
J: TRBJ2-1
D: NA
size: NA
CDR3: CAISEERWFF
DNA: TGTGCCATCAGTGAGGAGCGTTGGTTCTTC

V: TRBV29-1
J: TRBJ1-1
D: NA
size: NA
CDR3: CSVLRGGTEAFF
DNA: TGCAGCGTCCTGCGGGGGGGGACTGAAGCTTTCTTT

V: TRBV11-3
J: TRBJ2-1
D: TRBD2
size: NA
CDR3: CASSYGGAHNEQFF
DNA: TGTGCCAGCAGCTACGGGGGGGCCCACAATGAGCAGTTCTTC

V: TRBV27
J: TRBJ2-5
D: TRBD2
size: NA
CDR3: CASSLRIAGGFRETQYF
DNA: TGTGCCAGCAGTTTAAGGATAGCGGGAGGTTTCCGTGAGACCCAGTACTTC

V: TRBV2
J: TRBJ1-3
D: TRBD1
size: NA
CDR3: CASRRGREGGNTIYF
DNA: TGTGCCAGCAGGAGGGGGCGGGAGGGAGGAAACACCATATATTTT

V: TRBV28
J: TRBJ2-5
D: TRBD1
size: once
CDR3: CASSFRTGVETQYF
DNA: TGTGCCAGCAGTTTCAGGACAGGGGTTGAGACCCAGTACTTC

V: TRBV18
J: TRBJ1-1
D: NA
size: NA
CDR3: CASSPGAAYVSEAFF
DNA: TGTGCCAGCTCACCCGGCGCGGCATATGTGTCCGAAGCTTTCTTT

V: TRBV27
J: TRBJ1-1
D: NA
size: NA
CDR3: CASSLSTGGRTEAFF
DNA: TGTGCCAGCAGTTTATCGACCGGGGGGCGGACTGAAGCTTTCTTT

V: TRBV25-1
J: TRBJ2-1
D: NA
size: NA
CDR3: CASSEYVGGRSYNEQFF
DNA: TGTGCCAGCAGTGAATATGTCGGCGGCCGCTCCTACAATGAGCAGTTCTTC

V: TRBV14
J: TRBJ1-4
D: TRBD1
size: NA
CDR3: CASSQISRTGQKLFF
DNA: TGTGCCAGCAGCCAAATATCTAGGACAGGGCAAAAACTGTTTTTT

V: TRBV7-2
J: TRBJ1-6
D: NA
size: NA
CDR3: CASSSKGDNSPLHF
DNA: TGTGCCAGCAGCTCTAAGGGAGATAATTCACCCCTCCACTTT

V: TRBV28
J: TRBJ1-5
D: NA
size: NA
CDR3: CASSLLASAPNQPQHF
DNA: TGTGCCAGCAGTTTATTGGCCAGCGCTCCGAATCAGCCCCAGCATTTT

V: TRBV2
J: TRBJ2-5
D: NA
size: NA
CDR3: CASSGSHRDKETQYF
DNA: TGTGCCAGCAGTGGGAGCCACCGGGACAAAGAGACCCAGTACTTC

V: TRBV6-5
J: TRBJ2-5
D: TRBD1
size: NA
CDR3: CASSYSTGEAETQYF
DNA: TGTGCCAGCAGTTACTCGACAGGGGAGGCAGAGACCCAGTACTTC